These 31 T cell receptor beta chains originate from one sample sequenced in a study of T cell repertoires in cytomegalovirus infection (dated by TCRdb to about 2019). Antigen specificity for these receptors is unknown. Sequencing was performed on an Illumina HiSeq 1500. The public reads were reanalyzed by TCRdb: fastp trimming at Q25, MiXCR alignment, in-frame beta chains only. CDR3 protein sequences are deduplicated, and each keeps its most common genes and DNA. This sample is represented by some 940,000 distinct CDR3 sequences; 31% of them were singletons. Around an eighth of the sample rests with the top ten. Read against the paper, the sample's treatment or condition label means: in vitro stimulation with specific CMV peptide epitopes to enrich CMV-specific T cells. This specimen was cultured CD8+ T cells from PBMCs, taken from culture after CMV antigen stimulation. The receptors were sampled from a human donor in good health (CMV status not recorded). Some clones in this sample may be carry-over from other donors' samples.

This clonotype was detected only a few times. The chain has TRBV7-9 and TRBJ2-7; 13 bases are a match to TRBD2. There are 17 residues in the CDR3. Germline V gives CDR1 SEHNR, CDR2 FQNEAQ (reference sequence). With 3 bases clipped from V and 2 bases from J, the junction kept 7 bases outside the gene matches. CDR3 nucleotide sequence: TGTGCCAGCAGCTTGACCAGACTAGCGGGGGGTACCTACGAGCAGTACGTC. Encoded protein: CASSLTRLAGGTYEQYV.

This clonotype was recorded once. The chain joins TRBV25-1 to TRBJ2-3; TRBD1 is a possible D gene (6 bases). The CDR3 length is 12 residues. Trimming left V 6 bases short and J 6 bases short, with 10 bases between. CDR1 is MGHDK and CDR2 is SYGVNS in the germline V gene. CDR3 residues: CASSKRGDTQYF. In DNA form, the CDR3 reads TGTGCCAGCAGCAAGAGGGGGGATACGCAGTATTTT.

The sample holds a few counts of this clonotype. J is TRBJ2-3 and V is TRBV7-9; no firm D call. CDR3 length equals 13 residues. The germline V gene encodes CDR1 SEHNR and CDR2 FQNEAQ (reference sequence). Trimming shortened V by 4 bases and J by 2 bases, and 7 bases separated the two germline ends. DNA of the CDR3: TGTGCCAGCAGCTCCTGGTTCACAGATACGCAGTATTTT. This translates into CASSSWFTDTQYF.

V gene TRBV19 combines with J gene TRBJ2-1; D assignment may be TRBD1 or TRBD2 (5 bases each). The CDR3 runs to 13 residues. Per the germline V gene, CDR1 is LNHDA and CDR2 is SQIVND (reference sequence). The ends were cut back, 3 bases at V and 10 bases at J, with 13 bases in the middle. CDR3 in amino acids: CASSIWGPSEQFF. In DNA, the CDR3 is TGTGCCAGTAGTATTTGGGGACCATCGGAGCAGTTCTTC.

This clonotype was observed a handful of times. This chain connects TRBV12-3 or TRBV12-4 to TRBJ1-2; D gene unclear. The CDR3 is made up of 15 amino acids. V lost 5 bases to trimming and J lost 4 bases, with 17 bases between them. The CDR3 region has the DNA TGTGCCAGCAGTCCCCCCGGCGGGGTATTCTATGGCTACACCTTC. Translation: CASSPPGGVFYGYTF.

This clonotype was counted a few times. V gene TRBV10-3 combines with J gene TRBJ2-7; 11 bases match TRBD2. The CDR3 spans 12 residues. Germline CDR1 ENHRY, CDR2 SYGVKD. V shed 6 bases, J shed 5 bases, and the junction held 0 bases outside the gene matches. The CDR3 nucleotides read TGTGCCATCAGACTAGCGGGGGACGAGCAGTACTTC. It yields the protein CAIRLAGDEQYF.

The chain uses TRBV2 and TRBJ1-5, with D maybe TRBD1 (5 bases). The germline V gene has CDR1 SNHLY and CDR2 FYNNEI. The CDR3 covers 16 residues. V was shortened by 6 bases and J by 0 bases, with 15 bases between the two germline ends. The CDR3 is CASRAGQGFSNQPQHF. CDR3 DNA: TGTGCCAGCAGGGCAGGCCAGGGATTTAGCAATCAGCCCCAGCATTTT. Variable domain in full (rest from reference TRBV2 and TRBJ1-5): EPEVTQTPSHQVTQMGQEVILRCVPISNHLYFYWYRQILGQKVEFLVSFYNNEISEKSEIFDDQFSVERPDGSNFTLKIRSTKLEDSAMYFCASRAGQGFSNQPQHFGDGTRLSIL.

The chain employs TRBV27 and TRBJ1-2; D not certain. V was cut by 5 bases and J by 8 bases, with 15 bases left in between. CDR3 length equals 13 residues. Per the germline V gene, CDR1 is MNHEY and CDR2 is SMNVEV (reference sequence). Here the CDR3 reads CASSLTQMGGYTF. As DNA, the CDR3 is TGTGCCAGCAGTCTGACCCAGATGGGAGGCTACACCTTC.

The rearrangement links TRBV6-8 to TRBJ1-3, with D maybe TRBD1 (6 bases). V lost 2 bases and J 9 bases, leaving 8 bases between the germline ends. Germline lookup yields CDR1 MNHGY and CDR2 SAAAGT. The CDR3 length is 12 residues. CDR3 in DNA: TGTGCCAGCAGTTACGGGGGCAGCACCATATATTTT. Encoded protein: CASSYGGSTIYF.

This rearrangement joins TRBV15 to TRBJ1-4; 9 bases fit TRBD1. The CDR3 consists of 15 residues. The J segment lost 7 bases and the V segment lost 1 base, leaving 4 bases of the junction unmatched. The germline gives CDR1 LNHNV, CDR2 YYDKDF (reference sequence). The CDR3 loop reads CATSRVTGGSEKLFF. CDR3 DNA: TGTGCCACCAGCAGAGTCACAGGGGGCAGTGAAAAACTGTTTTTT. The full variable domain, in which reference TRBV15 and TRBJ1-4 provide the parts outside the CDR3, is DAMVIQNPRYQVTQFGKPVTLSCSQTLNHNVMYWYQQKSSQAPKLLFHYYDKDFNNEADTPDNFQSRRPNTSFCFLDIRSPGLGDTAMYLCATSRVTGGSEKLFFGSGTQLSVL.

This clonotype appeared a few times. The chain employs TRBV4-2 and TRBJ2-1; D uncertain. V was shortened by 0 bases and J by 7 bases, with 4 bases between the two germline ends. The CDR3 is 12 amino acids. Germline V gives CDR1 LGHNA, CDR2 YNFKEQ. In DNA, the CDR3 is TGTGCCAGCAGCCAAGATCTTAATGAGCAGTTCTTC. Translation gives CASSQDLNEQFF.

The rearrangement joins TRBV11-3 to TRBJ2-1; D perhaps matches TRBD2 (7 bases). The CDR3 covers 15 residues. The ends were cut back, 5 bases at V and 6 bases at J, with 17 bases in the middle. Germline loops: CDR1 SGHNT, CDR2 YENEEA. CDR3 nucleotide sequence: TGTGCCAGCAGCCCCCACGGGGGGCCGTCCAATGAGCAGTTCTTC. Its protein is CASSPHGGPSNEQFF.

The rearrangement uses TRBV13 and TRBJ2-1; TRBD2 agrees at 11 bases. Germline-derived CDR1 and CDR2 are PRHDT and FYEKMQ (reference sequence). Losses at the gene ends were 2 bases for V and 5 bases for J; bases not matched to a gene: 5. The length of the CDR3 is 16 residues. CDR3 protein: CASSLLAGGPNNEQFF. CDR3 DNA sequence: TGTGCCAGCAGCTTACTAGCGGGGGGCCCAAACAATGAGCAGTTCTTC.

Concerning this clonotype itself: Since a much larger clone is just one base distant, this may be a read error. The chain joins TRBV7-3 to TRBJ2-5, with D tentatively TRBD2 (5 bases). The CDR3 has 14 amino acids. Germline lookup yields CDR1 SGHTA and CDR2 FQGTGA. In DNA, the CDR3 is TGTGCCAGCAGCTCCAGCGGCAACCAAGAGACCCAGAACTTC. Residues: CASSSSGNQETQNF.

The chain couples TRBV12-3 or TRBV12-4 to TRBJ1-5; maybe TRBD1 (5 bases). The ends were cut back, 1 base at V and 5 bases at J, with 12 bases in the middle. The CDR3 is 15 residues long. CDR3 sequence: CASSLEGIVDQPQHF. The DNA of the CDR3 is TGTGCCAGCAGTTTAGAGGGGATCGTAGATCAGCCCCAGCATTTT.

There are many counts of this clonotype. The gene calls are TRBV7-8 and TRBJ2-7; tentatively, D is TRBD2 (5 bases). There are 13 residues in the CDR3. Germline lookup yields CDR1 SGHVS and CDR2 FQNEAQ. Trimming took off 6 bases at V and 4 bases at J, with 13 bases between the two ends. Written as DNA, the CDR3 is TGTGCCAGCAGTCGCGGGCCTTCTTACGAGCAGTACTTC. This gives the protein CASSRGPSYEQYF. Filled out from reference TRBV7-8 and TRBJ2-7, the complete variable domain reads GAGVSQSPRYKVAKRGQDVALRCDPISGHVSLFWYQQALGQGPEFLTYFQNEAQLDKSGLPSDRFFAERPEGSVSTLKIQRTQQEDSAVYLCASSRGPSYEQYFGPGTRLTVT.

V gene TRBV6-1 combines with J gene TRBJ2-1; D might be TRBD2 (6 bases). The CDR3 loop spans 16 amino acids. Deletions cut 1 base from V and 0 bases from J, with 10 bases between. Germline V CDR1 and CDR2: MNHNS, SASEGT. CDR3 DNA: TGTGCCAGCAGTGAAGGGGGGGATAGCTCCTACAATGAGCAGTTCTTC. It encodes CASSEGGDSSYNEQFF.

The chain recombines TRBV7-6 with TRBJ2-7; D is possibly TRBD1 or TRBD2 (6 bases each). V lost 7 bases and J lost 5, with 15 bases in between. Germline values: CDR1 SGHVS, CDR2 FNYEAQ. This CDR3 region has 13 residues. CDR3 nucleotides: TGTGCCAGCACCCTAGGGGGGAGCAACGAGCAGTACTTC. As protein: CASTLGGSNEQYF. Combining the CDR3 with reference TRBV7-6 and TRBJ2-7 gives the whole variable domain GAGVSQSPRYKVTKRGQDVALRCDPISGHVSLYWYRQALGQGPEFLTYFNYEAQQDKSGLPNDRFSAERPEGSISTLTIQRTEQRDSAMYRCASTLGGSNEQYFGPGTRLTVT.

This clonotype occurred many times. The J gene is TRBJ2-3, the V gene TRBV7-2, with 11 bases lining up with TRBD2. The V gene end was trimmed by 6 bases and the J gene end by 2 bases; junction bases not matched to a gene: 4. Germline V CDR1 and CDR2: SGHTA, FQGNSA. CDR3 length: 15 residues. The chain's CDR3 is CASSTLAGVTDTQYF. DNA of the CDR3: TGTGCCAGCAGTACACTAGCGGGGGTCACAGATACGCAGTATTTT.

This clonotype was counted a few times. The chain uses TRBV7-6 and TRBJ1-1; D might be TRBD1 (5 bases). Looked up from germline, CDR1 is SGHVS and CDR2 is FNYEAQ. This CDR3 is built from 16 residues. Deletions cut 1 base from V and 1 base from J, with 13 bases between. CDR3 sequence reads: CASSLDRTTGNTEAFF. CDR3 nucleotide sequence: TGTGCCAGCAGCTTAGACAGAACCACAGGGAACACTGAAGCTTTCTTT.

In its sample, this clonotype was seen a few times. This chain uses TRBV13 with TRBJ1-3; no clear D gene. The CDR3 runs to 16 residues. Trimming pared 4 bases from V and 4 bases from J, leaving 17 bases between. Germline V gene lookup returns CDR1 PRHDT and CDR2 FYEKMQ (reference sequence). CDR3 sequence: CASSSTSLGRGNTIYF. CDR3 in DNA: TGTGCCAGCAGCTCGACCTCTCTCGGGCGAGGAAACACCATATATTTT.

This clonotype was seen at least ten times. This chain links TRBV7-2 with TRBJ2-7; D is undetermined. Per the germline V gene, CDR1 is SGHTA and CDR2 is FQGNSA. The V end was cut by 5 bases, the J end by 0 bases, with 11 bases between. The CDR3 loop spans 14 amino acids. CDR3: CASSIWASSYEQYV. For the CDR3, the DNA is TGTGCCAGCAGCATATGGGCCAGCTCCTACGAGCAGTACGTC.

In its sample, this clonotype was seen a few times. The chain carries TRBV6-2 or TRBV6-3 and TRBJ2-1, with 11 bases identical to TRBD2. Germline V gene data show CDR1 as MNHEY and CDR2 as SVGEGT. The ends lost 7 bases at V and 2 bases at J; junction bases unmatched: 4. This CDR3 spans 15 amino acids. CDR3 protein: CASKGTSGPYNEQFF. CDR3 coding DNA: TGTGCCAGCAAGGGGACTAGCGGACCCTACAATGAGCAGTTCTTC.

The V and J genes are TRBV18 and TRBJ2-6; D unresolved. V was cut by 0 bases and J by 1 base, with 7 bases left in between. Germline CDR1 reads KGHSH; CDR2 reads LQKENI. The CDR3 covers 16 residues. CDR3 in DNA: TGTGCCAGCTCACCACCGGGGATTTCTGGGGCCAACGTCCTGACTTTC. Translation gives CASSPPGISGANVLTF. The full variable domain, in which reference TRBV18 and TRBJ2-6 provide the parts outside the CDR3, is NAGVMQNPRHLVRRRGQEARLRCSPMKGHSHVYWYRQLPEEGLKFMVYLQKENIIDESGMPKERFSAEFPKEGPSILRIQQVVRGDSAAYFCASSPPGISGANVLTFGAGSRLTVL.

This clonotype was counted a single time. This chain connects TRBV2 to TRBJ1-4; D is undetermined. This CDR3 contains 15 residues. Germline V gene data show CDR1 as SNHLY and CDR2 as FYNNEI. Trimming removed 6 bases at V and 2 bases at J, with 13 bases between. CDR3 bases: TGTGCCAGCAGCCTCTTTGAGGCGACTAATGAAAAACTGTTTTTT. The encoded protein is CASSLFEATNEKLFF.

The gene calls are TRBV4-1 and TRBJ2-3; TRBD2 matches 7 bases. Germline CDR1 is MGHRA and CDR2 is YSYEKL. This CDR3 contains 16 residues. V was pared by 0 bases and J by 1 base, with 4 bases of the junction left unmatched. DNA of the CDR3: TGCGCCAGCAGCCAAGATGAGGCGGGAGGCACAGATACGCAGTATTTT. Its translation: CASSQDEAGGTDTQYF.

The table lists this clonotype with a few counts. The rearrangement uses TRBV27 and TRBJ2-7; the D call may be TRBD1 or TRBD2 (5 bases each). V was cut by 2 bases and J by 6 bases, with 14 bases left in between. Per germline, CDR1 MNHEY and CDR2 SMNVEV (reference sequence). The CDR3 has 14 amino acids. CDR3 DNA sequence: TGTGCCAGCAGTTTACTCGGGGCCCTACGCGAGCAGTACTTC. Amino acids: CASSLLGALREQYF.

This clonotype appeared a few times. V gene TRBV6-2 or TRBV6-3 combines with J gene TRBJ2-3; possible D gene TRBD1, 6 bases. The V gene lost 8 bases and the J gene lost 6 bases, with 15 bases spanning the gap. The CDR3 consists of 13 residues. Germline V gene lookup returns CDR1 MNHEY and CDR2 SVGEGT. The CDR3 region is CASSPQGPDTQYF. As DNA, the CDR3 is TGTGCCAGCTCCCCGCAGGGGCCTGATACGCAGTATTTT.

This clonotype was counted only a few times. The chain combines TRBV5-8 with TRBJ1-5; D is ambiguous. V gave up 0 bases and J gave up 3 bases, with 16 bases separating them. The CDR3 is 17 residues long. Germline CDR1 is SGHTS and CDR2 is YDEGEE. CDR3 nucleotides: TGTGCCAGCAGCTTGGATAACCTGGGCCATTCCAATCAGCCCCAGCATTTT. Translation gives CASSLDNLGHSNQPQHF.

Many counts were recorded for this clonotype. V and J are TRBV4-3 and TRBJ2-1; possible D gene TRBD2, 5 bases. This CDR3 is built from 18 residues. Germline V lookup: CDR1 LGHNA, CDR2 YSLEER. V lost 1 base to trimming and J lost 0 bases, with 16 bases between them. CDR3 nucleotides: TGCGCCAGCAGCCAAGCCACTGGACTGATCAGCTCCTACAATGAGCAGTTCTTC. Translation gives CASSQATGLISSYNEQFF.

The chain recombines TRBV9 with TRBJ2-3; D is possibly TRBD1 (6 bases). Germline lookup yields CDR1 SGDLS and CDR2 YYNGEE. V was clipped by 5 bases and J by 0 bases, with 10 bases between them. There are 14 residues in the CDR3. The CDR3 sequence is CASRGQKSTDTQYF. Here the CDR3 DNA reads TGTGCCAGCAGAGGACAGAAAAGCACAGATACGCAGTATTTT.